This record covers a single TCR beta chain. The antigen remains undetermined. The entry originates in a study of shared clonotypes between healthy human individuals. About the research overall: The study drew on a couple of women and a few men aged 18 to 49 as donors.

Findings of the study overall: Only blood samples were collected, and tissue repertoires likely differ. Among several donors, about 5% of naive CD4 clonotypes were found in common. What rarefaction showed was incomplete sorted-subset sequencing despite large depth.

Sequencing used immunoSEQ multiplex PCR; TCRdb keeps in-frame clones, though not all of them. The repertoire holds a few hundred thousand clones, with 97% as singletons. The germline V and J ends were trimmed by 1 base and 4 bases, with 8 bases remaining between them. The CDR3 is made up of 13 amino acids. Germline V gene data show CDR1 as SGHTS and CDR2 as YDEGEE. The TCR comes from a woman aged 25 to 45 in good health. V and J are TRBV5-8 and TRBJ1-2; no clear D. The sample was naive CD4+ T cells sorted from blood. Subset given: CD45RA+ positively selected. Here the CDR3 DNA reads TGTGCCAGCAGCTTGCCGGGCGCCTATGGCTACACCTTC. This translates into CASSLPGAYGYTF. Based on the CDR3 plus reference TRBV5-8 and TRBJ1-2, the full variable domain is EAGVTQSPTHLIKTRGQQATLRCSPISGHTSVYWYQQALGLGLQFLLWYDEGEERNRGNFPPRFSGRQFPNYSSELNVNALELEDSALYLCASSLPGAYGYTFGSGTRLTVV.